These 31 T cell receptor beta chains were sequenced from one sample in a study of blood T cell repertoires in COVID-19. Profiled with immunoSEQ multiplex PCR; TCRdb holds only in-frame clones, not every one. The repertoire has about 110,000 clones, about two thirds of them found once; the top ten carry 1.5% to 2%. The sample comprised peripheral blood. These receptors were taken from a woman aged 40 to 50 with acute or convalescent COVID-19.

The sample holds a few counts of this clone. The chain recombines TRBV3-1 (or the pseudogene TRBV3-2) with TRBJ1-1; D possibly corresponds to TRBD1 (5 bases). Per germline, CDR1 LGHDT and CDR2 YNNKEL (reference sequence). Trimming took off 2 bases at V and 4 bases at J, with 11 bases between the two ends. This CDR3 comprises 14 residues. The CDR3 loop reads CASSQNAGGTEAFF. The CDR3 nucleotides are TGTGCCAGCAGCCAAAACGCGGGGGGCACTGAAGCTTTCTTT.

On this clone itself: Other DNA sequences in this sample translate to the same CDR3. The chain links TRBV19 to TRBJ1-5; D unresolved. CDR1 is LNHDA, CDR2 SQIVND, per germline (reference sequence). V gave up 3 bases and J gave up 5 bases, with 11 bases separating them. The CDR3 runs to 14 residues. The chain's CDR3 is CASSMGGEYQPQHF. DNA of the CDR3: TGTGCCAGTAGTATGGGCGGGGAATATCAGCCCCAGCATTTT. Based on the CDR3 plus reference TRBV19 and TRBJ1-5, the full variable domain is DGGITQSPKYLFRKEGQNVTLSCEQNLNHDAMYWYRQDPGQGLRLIYYSQIVNDFQKGDIAEGYSVSREKKESFPLTVTSAQKNPTAFYLCASSMGGEYQPQHFGDGTRLSIL.

CDR3 nucleotides: TGTGCCAGCAGGAATCGCTTGGGAGAGAACACCGGGGAGCTGTTTTTT. Amino acid sequence: CASRNRLGENTGELFF. The chain joins TRBV7-6 to TRBJ2-2, with D possibly TRBD2 on 5 matching bases. CDR3 length: 16 amino acids. Germline assignment: CDR1 SGHVS and CDR2 FNYEAQ. Trimming stripped 6 bases from V and 1 base from J, with 15 bases between.

The J gene is TRBJ1-5, the V gene TRBV27; a weak D match, TRBD1 (6 bases). The CDR3 spans 15 residues. Germline V gene lookup returns CDR1 MNHEY and CDR2 SMNVEV (reference sequence). Trimming took 8 bases from V and 0 from J, leaving 14 bases between them. The CDR3 sequence is CASARGGHSNQPQHF. The CDR3 DNA sequence: TGTGCCAGCGCCAGGGGTGGTCATAGCAATCAGCCCCAGCATTTT.

The J gene is TRBJ2-7, the V gene TRBV3-1 (or the pseudogene TRBV3-2), with 9 bases identical to TRBD1. With V trimmed by 8 bases and J by 6 bases, 11 bases remained unmatched. The CDR3 has 14 amino acids. Germline V CDR1 and CDR2: LGHDT, YNNKEL (reference sequence). CDR3 loop: CASGLGTGSREQYF. The CDR3 nucleotides are TGTGCCAGCGGGCTAGGGACAGGGTCGCGCGAGCAGTACTTC.

This chain uses TRBV29-1 with TRBJ2-2; 9 bases fit TRBD1. This CDR3 is 14 amino acids long. J gave up 7 bases and V 7 bases, and 10 bases lay outside the gene matches. Germline assignment: CDR1 SQVTM and CDR2 ANQGSEA. CDR3 bases: TGCAGCGCTCCCAGGACAGGGGCTGACGGGGAGCTGTTTTTT. Translation gives CSAPRTGADGELFF.

V is TRBV3-1 (or the pseudogene TRBV3-2) and J is TRBJ2-1, with TRBD2 as a possible D gene (5 bases). V was clipped by 3 bases and J by 4 bases, with 10 bases between them. The CDR3 sequence is 14 residues long. Germline V lookup: CDR1 LGHDT, CDR2 YNNKEL (reference sequence). In DNA form, the CDR3 reads TGTGCCAGCAGCCAGAACGGGGAATACAATGAGCAGTTCTTC. Translation gives CASSQNGEYNEQFF.

This chain joins TRBV21-1 and TRBJ2-7; the D segment call TRBD1 is taken from the table without a DNA check. TRBV21-1 is described as a pseudogene. CDR3 length equals 12 residues. CDR3 DNA: TGTGCCAGCAGCGGCCGAACCTACGAGCAGTACTTC. Its protein is CASSGRTYEQYF.

The chain carries TRBV29-1 and TRBJ1-1; possibly TRBD1 for D (6 bases). Germline V gene lookup returns CDR1 SQVTM and CDR2 ANQGSEA. The V end was cut by 6 bases, the J end by 1 base, with 9 bases between. This CDR3 spans 12 amino acids. The CDR3 loop reads CSVGQPNTEAFF. In nucleotides, the CDR3 is TGCAGCGTGGGACAACCGAACACTGAAGCTTTCTTT.

The V call is TRBV2, the J call TRBJ2-4, with a tentative D call TRBD1 (5 bases). The CDR3 spans 17 residues. Per germline, CDR1 SNHLY and CDR2 FYNNEI. The V and J ends lost 7 bases and 2 bases respectively, with 21 bases between them. In nucleotides, the CDR3 is TGTGCCAGCAATTACAGGTTCTCGCTAGATTCCAAAAACATTCAGTACTTC. This translates into CASNYRFSLDSKNIQYF. The full variable domain, with the rest looked up from reference TRBV2 and TRBJ2-4, is EPEVTQTPSHQVTQMGQEVILRCVPISNHLYFYWYRQILGQKVEFLVSFYNNEISEKSEIFDDQFSVERPDGSNFTLKIRSTKLEDSAMYFCASNYRFSLDSKNIQYFGAGTRLSVL.

The J gene is TRBJ2-7, the V gene TRBV12-3 or TRBV12-4, with unresolved D. This CDR3 contains 13 residues. With 0 bases removed from V and 5 bases from J, the gap between germline ends came to 8 bases. The CDR3 sequence is CASSLARPDEQYF. CDR3 nucleotides: TGTGCCAGCAGTTTAGCGCGCCCCGACGAGCAGTACTTC.

The chain joins TRBV11-2 to TRBJ1-3; TRBD1 matches 8 bases. J lost 5 bases, V lost 5 bases, and 5 bases had no gene match. This CDR3 contains 14 residues. In germline, CDR1 is SGHAT, CDR2 FQNNGV. The CDR3 reads CASSLTGGRNTIYF. For the CDR3, the DNA is TGTGCCAGCAGCCTAACAGGGGGTAGAAACACCATATATTTT.

In its sample, this clone was seen many times. This sequence joins TRBV30 and TRBJ2-5; no reliable D call. This CDR3 has 13 amino acids. Trimming left V 0 bases short and J 6 bases short, with 11 bases between. CDR1 is GTSNPN and CDR2 is SVGIG in the germline V gene (reference sequence). CDR3 nucleotide sequence: TGTGCCTGGAGTGTACTGACTGCAAAGACCCAGTACTTC. It specifies CAWSVLTAKTQYF. The full variable domain, rest sourced from reference TRBV30 and TRBJ2-5, is SQTIHQWPATLVQPVGSPLSLECTVEGTSNPNLYWYRQAAGRGLQLLFYSVGIGQISSEVPQNLSASRPQDRQFILSSKKLLLSDSGFYLCAWSVLTAKTQYFGPGTRLLVL.

The chain is built from TRBV19 and TRBJ1-6, with 10 bases identical to TRBD1. V shed 1 base, J shed 8 bases, and the junction held 2 bases outside the gene matches. Germline CDR1 is LNHDA and CDR2 is SQIVND (reference sequence). The length of the CDR3 is 15 residues. CDR3 sequence: CASSIGGTGDSPLHF. CDR3 DNA: TGTGCCAGTAGTATAGGGGGGACAGGGGATTCACCCCTCCACTTT. The whole variable domain, remainder taken from reference TRBV19 and TRBJ1-6, is DGGITQSPKYLFRKEGQNVTLSCEQNLNHDAMYWYRQDPGQGLRLIYYSQIVNDFQKGDIAEGYSVSREKKESFPLTVTSAQKNPTAFYLCASSIGGTGDSPLHFGNGTRLTVT.

The rearrangement uses TRBV6-5 and TRBJ1-2, with D unresolved. CDR1 is MNHEY, CDR2 SVGAGI, per germline. Trimming took off 6 bases at V and 2 bases at J, with 7 bases between the two ends. The CDR3 is 12 residues long. CDR3 DNA: TGTGCCAGCAGGAGGCTCAACTATGGCTACACCTTC. Translating gives CASRRLNYGYTF.

This clone was recorded a few times. This sequence joins TRBV7-9 and TRBJ1-1; TRBD1 matches at 8 bases. Germline loops: CDR1 SEHNR, CDR2 FQNEAQ (reference sequence). This CDR3 is built from 19 residues. V was clipped by 1 base and J by 2 bases; unmatched bases: 15. CDR3 region: CASSLVLGGRGPINTEAFF. The DNA for the CDR3 is TGTGCCAGCAGCTTAGTTTTAGGTGGCAGGGGGCCTATCAACACTGAAGCTTTCTTT. Full variable domain (outside the CDR3, taken from reference TRBV7-9 and TRBJ1-1): DTGVSQNPRHKITKRGQNVTFRCDPISEHNRLYWYRQTLGQGPEFLTYFQNEAQLEKSRLLSDRFSAERPKGSFSTLEIQRTEQGDSAMYLCASSLVLGGRGPINTEAFFGQGTRLTVV.

Ten or more counts support this clone. J is TRBJ2-7 and V is TRBV7-2, with 8 bases identical to TRBD1. The CDR3 totals 14 residues. Germline V gene sequence: CDR1 SGHTA, CDR2 FQGNSA. V shed 3 bases and J 0 bases; nucleotides not matched to a gene: 1. The CDR3 DNA reads as TGTGCCAGCAGCTTCGACAGGGGCTCCTACGAGCAGTACTTC. It is translated as CASSFDRGSYEQYF.

The chain combines TRBV21-1 with TRBJ2-3; TRBD1 is the table's D call and was not checked against the DNA. TRBV21-1 represents a pseudogene. The CDR3 consists of 15 residues. The CDR3 loop reads CASTPDSTSTDTQYF. DNA for the CDR3: TGTGCCAGCACTCCGGACAGTACTAGCACAGATACGCAGTATTTT.

This sequence joins TRBV19 and TRBJ1-1, with D unclear. Germline V gene lookup returns CDR1 LNHDA and CDR2 SQIVND (reference sequence). The V gene lost 1 base and the J gene lost 0 bases, with 9 bases spanning the gap. This CDR3 is built from 15 residues. CDR3 residues: CASSIVGALNTEAFF. The DNA for the CDR3 is TGTGCCAGTAGTATAGTAGGAGCCTTGAACACTGAAGCTTTCTTT.

This clone occurred once. The DNA of the CDR3 is TGTGCCAGCAGCCCCTATAGCACAGATACGCAGTATTTT. This translates into CASSPYSTDTQYF. The rearrangement joins TRBV6-2 or TRBV6-3 to TRBJ2-3; D is unclear. The germline V gene has CDR1 MNHEY and CDR2 SVGEGT. The CDR3 length is 13 residues. The V end lost 6 bases, the J end lost 0 bases, and 7 bases lay between the germline ends.

This clone has ten or more counts. The chain joins TRBV18 to TRBJ1-5, with a possible D match to TRBD1 (5 bases). Germline CDR1 and CDR2: KGHSH and LQKENI. The CDR3 runs to 16 residues. The V end was cut by 4 bases, the J end by 4 bases, with 17 bases between. In nucleotides, the CDR3 is TGTGCCAGCTCACTATCCCCAGCGACAGATAATCAGCCCCAGCATTTT. Its translation: CASSLSPATDNQPQHF.

A few counts support this clone. This chain links TRBV28 with TRBJ2-1; TRBD2 matches at 11 bases. After removal of 5 bases from V and 1 base from J, the junction contained 10 bases not matched to a gene. The CDR3 loop spans 18 amino acids. CDR1 is MDHEN and CDR2 is SYDVKM in the germline V gene. The CDR3 reads CASSTLAGGQVSYNEQFF. The CDR3, as DNA: TGTGCCAGCAGTACGCTAGCGGGGGGACAGGTTTCCTACAATGAGCAGTTCTTC.

The V call is TRBV11-2, the J call TRBJ1-6; D is unresolved. Germline V gives CDR1 SGHAT, CDR2 FQNNGV. V lost 1 base and J lost 7, with 11 bases in between. The CDR3 contains 15 residues. CDR3 in DNA: TGTGCCAGCAGCTTAGGCGGGCGACTAAATTCACCCCTCCACTTT. It yields the protein CASSLGGRLNSPLHF.

This chain joins TRBV9 and TRBJ2-5; TRBD1 matches 12 bases. The CDR3 runs 19 residues. In germline, CDR1 is SGDLS, CDR2 YYNGEE. V shed 3 bases and J 5 bases; nucleotides not matched to a gene: 17. The CDR3 protein is CASSAKGTGGWIGEETQYF. The CDR3 DNA reads as TGTGCCAGCAGCGCAAAAGGGACAGGGGGCTGGATCGGGGAGGAGACCCAGTACTTC.

This clone was detected ten times or more. The junction differs from germline at one of its ends, possibly a read error. The chain employs TRBV6-5 and TRBJ1-2, with D possibly being TRBD1 (6 bases). Per the germline V gene, CDR1 is MNHEY and CDR2 is SVGAGI. This CDR3 region has 15 residues. The CDR3 is CASSYSSTGNFGYTF. In nucleotides, the CDR3 is TGTGCCAGCAGTTACTCCTCAACAGGGAACTTTGGCTACACCTTC.

This clone was picked up a small number of times. This chain joins TRBV3-1 (or the pseudogene TRBV3-2) and TRBJ2-2; TRBD1 agrees at 8 bases. This CDR3 is 15 amino acids long. Germline CDR1 reads LGHDT; CDR2 reads YNNKEL (reference sequence). After removal of 4 bases from V and 7 bases from J, the junction contained 8 bases not matched to a gene. The CDR3 reads CASSRGQGLGGELFF. The CDR3 DNA reads TGTGCCAGCAGCCGCGGACAGGGCTTAGGCGGGGAGCTGTTTTTT.

The chain is built from TRBV6-5 and TRBJ2-3; 8 bases are a match to TRBD2. CDR3 size: 12 residues. V trimming: 10 bases; J trimming: 2 bases; junction bases outside the gene matches: 2. CDR1 and CDR2 from the germline V gene are MNHEY and SVGAGI. The CDR3 region has the DNA TGTGCCACCGGGGGGGACACAGATACGCAGTATTTT. Translation: CATGGDTDTQYF.

V and J are TRBV24-1 and TRBJ2-5, with 7 bases lining up with TRBD1. CDR1 is KGHDR and CDR2 is SFDVKD in the germline V gene. Germline trimming cut 0 bases from V and 3 bases from J; bases unmatched to any gene: 3. The CDR3 length is 15 residues. In DNA form, the CDR3 reads TGTGCCACCAGTGATTTGGAGGGACAGAAAGAGACCCAGTACTTC. Its protein product is CATSDLEGQKETQYF.

The V call is TRBV5-4, the J call TRBJ1-2; no reliable D call. This CDR3 is built from 13 residues. The V and J ends lost 0 bases and 5 bases respectively, with 8 bases between them. In germline, CDR1 is SGHNT, CDR2 YYREEE (reference sequence). The CDR3 protein is CASSLAQWYGYTF. Written as DNA, the CDR3 is TGTGCCAGCAGCTTGGCTCAGTGGTATGGCTACACCTTC.

The CDR3 protein is CASSLDVAGGTDTQYF. CDR3 nucleotide sequence: TGTGCCAGCAGCCTCGATGTAGCGGGGGGCACAGATACGCAGTATTTT. V gene TRBV3-1 (or the pseudogene TRBV3-2) combines with J gene TRBJ2-3, with 9 bases lining up with TRBD2. Germline values: CDR1 LGHDT, CDR2 YNNKEL (reference sequence). V gave up 4 bases and J gave up 1 base; unmatched junction bases: 6. The CDR3 is 16 residues long.

V usage is TRBV29-1 and J usage is TRBJ1-1; 9 bases fit TRBD1. Germline assignment: CDR1 SQVTM and CDR2 ANQGSEA. Trimming took 7 bases from V and 5 from J; bases not matched to a gene: 5. The CDR3 sequence is 12 residues long. This chain's CDR3 is CSAGQGGTEAFF. The CDR3 nucleotides are TGCAGCGCGGGACAGGGAGGGACTGAAGCTTTCTTT.